Listed here is a single TCR beta chain. Antigen specificity is unknown. The source of the sample is a study of shared clonotypes between healthy human individuals. The CDR3 is 14 amino acids. Per germline, CDR1 MGHDK and CDR2 SYGVNS. Trimming stripped 6 bases from V and 2 bases from J, with 14 bases between. In the original analysis: Filtering differed since immunoSEQ provided only junctions, with no quality scores. Repertoires were generated with immunoSEQ multiplex PCR, while TCRdb's copy carries only in-frame clones and drops some. From that table come the V and J calls and clone size; the DNA was used to work out D and trimming. Found here are about 380,000 clones, around 96% of them singletons; the top ten hold approximately 0.32%. Findings of the study overall: Unshared clonotypes carried lower generation probabilities than those common to all four donors. Larger estimated richness was generally recorded for naive subsets relative to memory subsets.

The source is a man aged 25 to 40 in good health. The sample was memory CD8+ T cells sorted from blood. Subset indicated: CD45RO+ cells pooled with CCR7-negative TemRA cells. The chain uses TRBV25-1 and TRBJ2-7, with TRBD2 as a possible D gene (7 bases). The CDR3 DNA is TGTGCCAGCAGAGAGGGGGGGCTAACCTACGAGCAGTACTTC. Protein: CASREGGLTYEQYF.